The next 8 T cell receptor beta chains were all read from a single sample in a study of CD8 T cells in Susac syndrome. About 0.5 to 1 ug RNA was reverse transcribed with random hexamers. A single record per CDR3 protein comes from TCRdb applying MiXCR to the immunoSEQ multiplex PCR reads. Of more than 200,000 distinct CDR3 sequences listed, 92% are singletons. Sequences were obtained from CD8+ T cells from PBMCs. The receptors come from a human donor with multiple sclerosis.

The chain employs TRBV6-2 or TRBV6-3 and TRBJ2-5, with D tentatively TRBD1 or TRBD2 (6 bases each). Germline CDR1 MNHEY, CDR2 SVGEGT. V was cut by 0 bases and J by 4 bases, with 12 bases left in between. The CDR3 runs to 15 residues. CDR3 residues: CASSYSSGGRETQYF. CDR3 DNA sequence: TGTGCCAGCAGTTACTCGTCTGGGGGGCGAGAGACCCAGTACTTC.

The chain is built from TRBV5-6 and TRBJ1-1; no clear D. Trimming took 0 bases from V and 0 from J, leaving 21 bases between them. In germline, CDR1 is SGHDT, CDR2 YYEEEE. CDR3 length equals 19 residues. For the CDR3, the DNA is TGTGCCAGCAGCTTGGCCGCGGCAGGCGTCGCGGCCTTGAACACTGAAGCTTTCTTT. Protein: CASSLAAAGVAALNTEAFF. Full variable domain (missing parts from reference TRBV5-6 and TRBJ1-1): DAGVTQSPTHLIKTRGQQVTLRCSPKSGHDTVSWYQQALGQGPQFIFQYYEEEERQRGNFPDRFSGHQFPNYSSELNVNALLLGDSALYLCASSLAAAGVAALNTEAFFGQGTRLTVV.

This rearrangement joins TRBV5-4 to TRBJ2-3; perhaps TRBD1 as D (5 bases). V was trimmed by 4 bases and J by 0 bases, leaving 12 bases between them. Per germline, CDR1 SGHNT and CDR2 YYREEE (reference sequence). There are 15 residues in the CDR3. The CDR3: CASSPPRASTDTQYF. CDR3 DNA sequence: TGTGCCAGCAGCCCACCCAGGGCTAGCACAGATACGCAGTATTTT.

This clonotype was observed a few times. The DNA for the CDR3 is TGTGCCAGCACCCTAGCGGGGGTTTCCTACAATGAGCAGTTCTTC. This translates into CASTLAGVSYNEQFF. The chain employs TRBV12-3 or TRBV12-4 and TRBJ2-1, with 10 bases matching TRBD2. The CDR3 spans 15 residues. J lost 1 base, V lost 7 bases, and 4 bases had no gene match.

The CDR3 protein is CASSPTGDRAYEQYF. CDR3 sequence (DNA): TGTGCCAGCAGTCCCACAGGGGATCGGGCCTACGAGCAGTACTTC. V usage is TRBV27 and J usage is TRBJ2-7; 7 bases match TRBD1. Losses at the gene ends were 5 bases for V and 2 bases for J; bases not matched to a gene: 9. The CDR3 length is 15 residues. CDR1 MNHEY and CDR2 SMNVEV come from the germline V gene (reference sequence).

CDR3 in amino acids: CSAPDSDVRGYTF. Written as DNA, the CDR3 is TGCAGTGCCCCGGACAGCGACGTACGCGGCTACACCTTC. V gene TRBV20-1 combines with J gene TRBJ1-2, with D possibly TRBD1 on 6 matching bases. Germline V gene data show CDR1 as DFQATT and CDR2 as SNEGSKA (reference sequence). Trimming removed 6 bases from V and 8 bases from J, with 19 bases in between. This CDR3 region has 13 residues.

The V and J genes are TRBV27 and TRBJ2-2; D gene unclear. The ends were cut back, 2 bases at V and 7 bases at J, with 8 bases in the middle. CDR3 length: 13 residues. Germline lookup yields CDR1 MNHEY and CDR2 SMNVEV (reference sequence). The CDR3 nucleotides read TGTGCCAGCAGTTTAGACTCCTACGGGGAGCTGTTTTTT. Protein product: CASSLDSYGELFF.

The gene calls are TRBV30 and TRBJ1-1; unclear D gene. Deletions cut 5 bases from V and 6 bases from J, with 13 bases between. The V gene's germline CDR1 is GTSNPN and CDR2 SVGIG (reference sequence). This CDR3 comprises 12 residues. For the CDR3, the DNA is TGTGCCTGGTCGGCCCCTGGGCCTGAAGCTTTCTTT. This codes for CAWSAPGPEAFF.